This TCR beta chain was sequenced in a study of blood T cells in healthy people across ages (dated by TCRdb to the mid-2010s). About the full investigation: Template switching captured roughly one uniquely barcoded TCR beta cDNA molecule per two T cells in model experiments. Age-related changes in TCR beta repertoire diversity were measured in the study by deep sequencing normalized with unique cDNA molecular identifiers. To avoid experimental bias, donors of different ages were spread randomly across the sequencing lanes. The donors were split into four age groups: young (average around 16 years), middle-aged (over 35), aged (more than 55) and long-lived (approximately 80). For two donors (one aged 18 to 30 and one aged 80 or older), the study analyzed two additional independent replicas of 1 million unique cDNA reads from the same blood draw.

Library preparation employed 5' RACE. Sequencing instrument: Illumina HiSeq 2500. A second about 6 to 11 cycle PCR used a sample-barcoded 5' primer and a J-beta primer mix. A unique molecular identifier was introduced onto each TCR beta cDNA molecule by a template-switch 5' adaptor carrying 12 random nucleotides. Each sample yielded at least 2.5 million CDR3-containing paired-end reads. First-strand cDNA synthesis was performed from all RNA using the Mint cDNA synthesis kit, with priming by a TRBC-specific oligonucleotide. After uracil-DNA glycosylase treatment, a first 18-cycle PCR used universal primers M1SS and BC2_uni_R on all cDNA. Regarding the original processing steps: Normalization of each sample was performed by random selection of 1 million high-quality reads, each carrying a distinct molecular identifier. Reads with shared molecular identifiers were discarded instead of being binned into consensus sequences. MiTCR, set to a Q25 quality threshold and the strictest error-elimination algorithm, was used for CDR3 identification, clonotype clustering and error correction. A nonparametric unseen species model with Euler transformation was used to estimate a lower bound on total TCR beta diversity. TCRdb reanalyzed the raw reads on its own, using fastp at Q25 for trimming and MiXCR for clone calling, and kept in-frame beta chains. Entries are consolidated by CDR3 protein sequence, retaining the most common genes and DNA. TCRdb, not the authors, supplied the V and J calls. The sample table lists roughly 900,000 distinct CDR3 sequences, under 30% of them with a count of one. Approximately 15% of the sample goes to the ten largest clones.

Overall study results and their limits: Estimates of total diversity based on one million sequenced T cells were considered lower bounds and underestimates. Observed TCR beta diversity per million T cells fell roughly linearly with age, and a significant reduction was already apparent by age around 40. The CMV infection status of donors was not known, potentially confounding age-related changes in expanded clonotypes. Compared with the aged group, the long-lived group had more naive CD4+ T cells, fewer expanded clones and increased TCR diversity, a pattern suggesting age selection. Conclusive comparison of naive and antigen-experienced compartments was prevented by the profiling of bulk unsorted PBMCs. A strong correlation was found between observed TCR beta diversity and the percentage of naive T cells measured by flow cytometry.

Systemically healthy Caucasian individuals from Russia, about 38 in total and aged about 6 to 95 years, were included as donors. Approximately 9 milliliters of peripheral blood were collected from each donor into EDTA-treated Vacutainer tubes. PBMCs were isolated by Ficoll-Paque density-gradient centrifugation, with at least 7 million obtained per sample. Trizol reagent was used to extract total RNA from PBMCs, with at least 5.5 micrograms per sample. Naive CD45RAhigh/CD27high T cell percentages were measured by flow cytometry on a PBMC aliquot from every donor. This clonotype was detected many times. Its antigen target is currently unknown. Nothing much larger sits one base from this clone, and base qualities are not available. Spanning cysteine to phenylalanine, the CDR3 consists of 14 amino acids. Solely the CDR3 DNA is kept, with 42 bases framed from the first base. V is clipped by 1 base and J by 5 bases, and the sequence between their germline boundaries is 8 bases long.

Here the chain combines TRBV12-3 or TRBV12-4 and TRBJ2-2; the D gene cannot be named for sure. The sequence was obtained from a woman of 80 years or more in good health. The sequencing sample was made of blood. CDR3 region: CASSLEGLTGELFF. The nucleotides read TGTGCCAGCAGTTTAGAGGGTCTAACCGGGGAGCTGTTTTTT.